The clone carrying this TCR beta chain was recorded only once. As handled by the study authors: Reference gene primer amplification gave estimated nucleated cell counts. The protocol was immunoSEQ multiplex PCR, while the TCRdb copy is restricted to in-frame clones and leaves out a portion. The DNA gave D and trimming, while V, J and clone size come from that table. The sample consists of around 140,000 clones, approximately 92% of them appearing once. This specimen belongs to a study of blood T cell repertoires in COVID-19. Across the study: The United States, Italy and Spain provided the acute and convalescent COVID-19 samples. PBMCs, B-cell-depleted T cells, or T cells were the source of the cDNA or gDNA that made up the material.

In Seattle, patients joined the study during active infection and were tracked longitudinally. CDR3 length: 12 amino acids. From germline, CDR1 is MNHNY and CDR2 SVGAGI (reference sequence). Trimming took off 6 bases at V and 2 bases at J, with 8 bases between the two ends. The clonotype originates from a man in his late teens or twenties with COVID-19, enrolled during active disease. The chain uses TRBV6-6 and TRBJ2-7; TRBD1 might be the D (5 bases). The sequenced sample was peripheral blood. The CDR3, as DNA: TGTGCCAGCAGCCCGACAGCCTACGAGCAGTACTTC. This translates into CASSPTAYEQYF.